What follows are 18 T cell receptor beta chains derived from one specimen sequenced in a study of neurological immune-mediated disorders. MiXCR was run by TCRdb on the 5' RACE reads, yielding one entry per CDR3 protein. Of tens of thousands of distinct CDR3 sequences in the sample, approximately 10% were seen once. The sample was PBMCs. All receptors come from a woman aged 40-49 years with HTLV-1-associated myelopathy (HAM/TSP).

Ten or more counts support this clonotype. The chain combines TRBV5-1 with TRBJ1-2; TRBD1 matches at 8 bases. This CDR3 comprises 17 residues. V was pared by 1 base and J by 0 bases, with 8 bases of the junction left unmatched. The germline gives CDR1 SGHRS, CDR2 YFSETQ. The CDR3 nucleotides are TGCGCCAGCAGCTTGCTAAAGACAGGGGACGCTAACTATGGCTACACCTTC. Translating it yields CASSLLKTGDANYGYTF.

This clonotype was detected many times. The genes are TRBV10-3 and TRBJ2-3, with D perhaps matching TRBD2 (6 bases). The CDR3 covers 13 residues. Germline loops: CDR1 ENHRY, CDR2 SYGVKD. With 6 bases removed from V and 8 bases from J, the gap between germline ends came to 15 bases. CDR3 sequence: CAISRLVLGTQYF. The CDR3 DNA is TGTGCCATCAGCCGACTAGTTCTGGGTACGCAGTATTTT.

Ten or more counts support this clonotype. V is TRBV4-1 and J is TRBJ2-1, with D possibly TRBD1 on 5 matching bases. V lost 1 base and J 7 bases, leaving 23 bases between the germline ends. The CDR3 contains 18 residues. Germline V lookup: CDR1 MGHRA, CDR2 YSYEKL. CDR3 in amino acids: CASSQGMTGWGPRNEQFF. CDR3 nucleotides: TGCGCCAGCAGCCAAGGTATGACTGGTTGGGGCCCTCGGAATGAGCAGTTCTTC.

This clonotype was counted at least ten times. The CDR3 DNA sequence: TGTGCCAGCAGCCCCAACAGAGAAGATACGCAGTATTTT. Protein product: CASSPNREDTQYF. The V call is TRBV7-2, the J call TRBJ2-3; D remains ambiguous. Germline V lookup: CDR1 SGHTA, CDR2 FQGNSA. The CDR3 runs 13 residues. V was trimmed by 5 bases and J by 5 bases, leaving 11 bases between them.

The CDR3 is CSAQTGELLYGYTF. The CDR3 nucleotides read TGCAGCGCCCAGACCGGGGAATTACTCTATGGCTACACCTTC. This chain joins TRBV29-1 and TRBJ1-2; no clear D. From germline, CDR1 is SQVTM and CDR2 ANQGSEA. V was pared by 7 bases and J by 4 bases, with 19 bases between. This CDR3 spans 14 amino acids.

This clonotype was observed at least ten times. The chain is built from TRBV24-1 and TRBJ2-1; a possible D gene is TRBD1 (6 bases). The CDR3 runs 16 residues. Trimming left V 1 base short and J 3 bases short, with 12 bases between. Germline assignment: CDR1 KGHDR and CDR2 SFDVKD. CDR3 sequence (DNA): TGTGCCACCAGTGATTTCCAGGGGTTTAACTACAATGAGCAGTTCTTC. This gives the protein CATSDFQGFNYNEQFF.

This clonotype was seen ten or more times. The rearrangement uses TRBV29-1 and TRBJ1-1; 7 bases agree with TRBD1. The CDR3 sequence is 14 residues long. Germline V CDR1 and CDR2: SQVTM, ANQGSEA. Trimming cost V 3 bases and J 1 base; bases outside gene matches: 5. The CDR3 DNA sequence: TGCAGCGTTGATACCGGGACAGAGAACACTGAAGCTTTCTTT. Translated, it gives CSVDTGTENTEAFF.

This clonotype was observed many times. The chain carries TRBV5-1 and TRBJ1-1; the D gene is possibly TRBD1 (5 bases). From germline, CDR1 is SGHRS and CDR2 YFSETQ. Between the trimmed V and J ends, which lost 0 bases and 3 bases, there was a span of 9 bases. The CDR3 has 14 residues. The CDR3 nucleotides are TGCGCCAGCAGCTTGGTCGGGACGGACACTGAAGCTTTCTTT. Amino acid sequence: CASSLVGTDTEAFF.

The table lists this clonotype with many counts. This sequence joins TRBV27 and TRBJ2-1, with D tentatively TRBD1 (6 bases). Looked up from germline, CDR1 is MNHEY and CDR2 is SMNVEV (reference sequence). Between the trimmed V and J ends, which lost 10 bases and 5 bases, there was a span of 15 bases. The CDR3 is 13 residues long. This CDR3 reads CATQGFGDNEQFF. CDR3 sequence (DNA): TGTGCCACACAGGGATTCGGCGACAATGAGCAGTTCTTC.

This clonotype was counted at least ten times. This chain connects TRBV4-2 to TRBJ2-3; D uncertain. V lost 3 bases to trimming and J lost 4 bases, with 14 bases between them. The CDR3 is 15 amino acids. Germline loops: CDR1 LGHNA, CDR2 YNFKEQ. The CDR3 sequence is CASSQSFFSADTQYF. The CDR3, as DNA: TGTGCCAGCAGCCAGAGTTTCTTTTCGGCAGATACGCAGTATTTT.

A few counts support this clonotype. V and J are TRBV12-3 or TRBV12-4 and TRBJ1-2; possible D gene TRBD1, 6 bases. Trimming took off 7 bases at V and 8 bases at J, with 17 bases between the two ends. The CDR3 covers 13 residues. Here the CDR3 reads CASTKQGPQGYTF. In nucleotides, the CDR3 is TGTGCCAGCACTAAACAGGGCCCGCAAGGCTACACCTTC.

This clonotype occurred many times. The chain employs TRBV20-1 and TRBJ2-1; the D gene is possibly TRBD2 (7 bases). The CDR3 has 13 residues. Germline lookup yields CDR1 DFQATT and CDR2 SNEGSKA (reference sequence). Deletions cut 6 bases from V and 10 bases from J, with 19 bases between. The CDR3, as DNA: TGCAGTGCGGGGGAGGGGGGCACACCGGAGCAGTTCTTC. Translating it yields CSAGEGGTPEQFF.

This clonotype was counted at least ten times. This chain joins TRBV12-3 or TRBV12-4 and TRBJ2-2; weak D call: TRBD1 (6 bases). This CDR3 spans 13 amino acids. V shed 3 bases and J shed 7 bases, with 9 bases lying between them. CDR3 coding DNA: TGTGCCAGCAGTTTTAAGGGGGACGGGGAGCTGTTTTTT. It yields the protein CASSFKGDGELFF.

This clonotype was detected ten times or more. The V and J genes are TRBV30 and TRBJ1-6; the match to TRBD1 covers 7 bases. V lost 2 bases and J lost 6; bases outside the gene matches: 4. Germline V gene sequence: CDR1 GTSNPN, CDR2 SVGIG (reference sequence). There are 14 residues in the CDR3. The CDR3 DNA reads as TGTGCCTGGAGTTCGGGACAGTTTAATTCACCCCTCCACTTT. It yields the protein CAWSSGQFNSPLHF.

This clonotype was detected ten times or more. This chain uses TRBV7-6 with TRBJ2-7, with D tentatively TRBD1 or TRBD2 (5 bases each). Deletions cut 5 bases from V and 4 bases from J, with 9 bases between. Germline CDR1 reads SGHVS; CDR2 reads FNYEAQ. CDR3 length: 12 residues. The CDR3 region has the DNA TGTGCCAGCAGCCGGGGCGGGTACGAGCAGTACTTC. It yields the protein CASSRGGYEQYF.

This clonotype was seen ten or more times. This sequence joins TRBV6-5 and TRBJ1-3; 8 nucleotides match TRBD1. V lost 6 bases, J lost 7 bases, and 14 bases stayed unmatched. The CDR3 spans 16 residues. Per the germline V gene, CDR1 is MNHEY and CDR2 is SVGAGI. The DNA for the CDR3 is TGTGCCAGCAGCTATACCGGACAGGGCGTTTCGAACACCATATATTTT. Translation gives CASSYTGQGVSNTIYF.

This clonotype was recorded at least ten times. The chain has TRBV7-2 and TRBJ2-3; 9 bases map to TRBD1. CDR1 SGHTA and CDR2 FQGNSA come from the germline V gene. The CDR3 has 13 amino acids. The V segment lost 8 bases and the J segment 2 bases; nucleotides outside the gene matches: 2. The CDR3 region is CASGQGYTDTQYF. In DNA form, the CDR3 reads TGTGCCAGCGGACAGGGGTACACAGATACGCAGTATTTT.

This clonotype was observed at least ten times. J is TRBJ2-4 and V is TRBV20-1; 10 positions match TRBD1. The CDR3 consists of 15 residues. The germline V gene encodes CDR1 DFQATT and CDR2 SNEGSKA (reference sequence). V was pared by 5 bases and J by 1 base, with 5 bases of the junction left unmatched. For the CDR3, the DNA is TGCAGTGCTGACGGGACAGGGGCTGCCAAAAACATTCAGTACTTC. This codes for CSADGTGAAKNIQYF.